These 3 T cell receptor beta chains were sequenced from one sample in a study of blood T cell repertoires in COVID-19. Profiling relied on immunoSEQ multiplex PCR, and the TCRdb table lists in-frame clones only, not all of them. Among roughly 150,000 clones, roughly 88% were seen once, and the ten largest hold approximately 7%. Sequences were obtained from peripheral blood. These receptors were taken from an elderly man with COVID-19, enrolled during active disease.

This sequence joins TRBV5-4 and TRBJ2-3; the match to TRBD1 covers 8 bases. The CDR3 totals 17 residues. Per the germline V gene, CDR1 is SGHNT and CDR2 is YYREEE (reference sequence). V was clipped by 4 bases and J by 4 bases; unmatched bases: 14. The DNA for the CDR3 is TGTGCCAGCAGCCAGGACAGGGCCCAGTTCGGCGCAGATACGCAGTATTTT. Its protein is CASSQDRAQFGADTQYF.

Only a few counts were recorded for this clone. The CDR3 here is CASSGLGQGEWSSYNEQFF. The DNA for the CDR3 is TGCGCCAGCAGCGGGTTGGGACAGGGAGAATGGAGCTCCTACAATGAGCAGTTCTTC. The chain carries TRBV10-2 and TRBJ2-1; 9 positions agree with TRBD1. The V gene's germline CDR1 is WSHSY and CDR2 SAAADI. V gave up 6 bases and J gave up 0 bases; unmatched junction bases: 15. The CDR3 is made up of 19 amino acids.

DNA for the CDR3: TGTGCCAGCAGCATTTGGGGGGGCCCCTACGAGCAGTACTTC. This encodes CASSIWGGPYEQYF. The chain couples TRBV5-8 to TRBJ2-7; D may be TRBD2 (7 bases). V was pared by 4 bases and J by 2 bases, with 13 bases between. This CDR3 spans 14 amino acids. Germline V lookup: CDR1 SGHTS, CDR2 YDEGEE.